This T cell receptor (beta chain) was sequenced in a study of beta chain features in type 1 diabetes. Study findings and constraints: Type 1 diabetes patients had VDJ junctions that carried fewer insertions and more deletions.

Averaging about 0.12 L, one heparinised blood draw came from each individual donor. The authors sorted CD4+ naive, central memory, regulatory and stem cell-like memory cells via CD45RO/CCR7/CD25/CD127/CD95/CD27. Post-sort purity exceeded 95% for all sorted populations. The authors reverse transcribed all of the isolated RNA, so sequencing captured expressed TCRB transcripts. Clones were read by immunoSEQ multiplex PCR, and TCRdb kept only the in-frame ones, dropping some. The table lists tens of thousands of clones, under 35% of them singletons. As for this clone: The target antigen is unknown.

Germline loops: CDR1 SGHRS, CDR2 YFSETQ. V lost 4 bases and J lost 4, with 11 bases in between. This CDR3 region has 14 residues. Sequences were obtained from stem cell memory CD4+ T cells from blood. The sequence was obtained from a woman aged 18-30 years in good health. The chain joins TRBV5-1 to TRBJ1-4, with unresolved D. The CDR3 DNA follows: TGCGCCAGCAGCCTAGGAGGGCTTAATGAAAAACTGTTTTTT. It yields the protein CASSLGGLNEKLFF.